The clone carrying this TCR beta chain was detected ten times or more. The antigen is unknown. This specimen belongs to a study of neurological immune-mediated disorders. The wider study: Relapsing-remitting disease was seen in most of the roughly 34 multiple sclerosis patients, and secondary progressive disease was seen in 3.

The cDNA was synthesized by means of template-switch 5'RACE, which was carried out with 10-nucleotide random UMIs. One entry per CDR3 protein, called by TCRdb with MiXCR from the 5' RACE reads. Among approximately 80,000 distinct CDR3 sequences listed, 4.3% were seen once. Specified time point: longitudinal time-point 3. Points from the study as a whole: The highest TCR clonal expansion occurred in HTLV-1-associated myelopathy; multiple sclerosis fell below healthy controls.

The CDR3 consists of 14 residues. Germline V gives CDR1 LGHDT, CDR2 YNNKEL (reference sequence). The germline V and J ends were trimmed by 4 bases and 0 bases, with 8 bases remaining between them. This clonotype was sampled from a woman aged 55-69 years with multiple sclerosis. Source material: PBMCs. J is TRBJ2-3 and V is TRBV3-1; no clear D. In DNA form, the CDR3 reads TGTGCCAGCAGCCCCCTTGGGAGCACAGATACGCAGTATTTT. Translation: CASSPLGSTDTQYF.